This entry lists 30 T cell receptor beta chains sequenced from one sample in a study of blood T cells in healthy people across ages. Together with a sample-barcoded 5' primer, a J-beta primer mix was included in a second PCR lasting 7 to 11 cycles. TCRdb re-derived calls from the 5' RACE reads in MiXCR, one entry per CDR3 protein. The data show roughly 1,100,000 distinct CDR3 sequences, with around 25% seen just once and around 0.75% held by the top ten. These same records also appear under a second study, on T cells of mothers and their children.

Material for sequencing was blood. The source is a girl aged 2 to 10 in good health.

This clonotype was observed a few times. The J gene is TRBJ1-1, the V gene TRBV12-3 or TRBV12-4; the D is unclear. V was trimmed by 3 bases and J by 5 bases, leaving 13 bases between them. The CDR3 runs to 14 residues. CDR3: CASSFSLGGTEAFF. Here the CDR3 DNA reads TGTGCCAGCAGTTTTTCGCTTGGAGGGACTGAAGCTTTCTTT.

The chain employs TRBV11-2 and TRBJ2-5; the match to TRBD1 covers 8 bases. V was pared by 5 bases and J by 5 bases, with 7 bases of the junction left unmatched. CDR1 is SGHAT and CDR2 is FQNNGV in the germline V gene. This CDR3 is 14 amino acids long. CDR3 sequence: CASSAGQAEETQYF. Here the CDR3 DNA reads TGTGCCAGCAGCGCGGGACAGGCGGAGGAGACCCAGTACTTC.

This clonotype was seen only a few times. The J gene is TRBJ1-1, the V gene TRBV20-1; no clear D gene. With 6 bases removed from V and 0 bases from J, the gap between germline ends came to 11 bases. The CDR3 consists of 13 residues. Per the germline V gene, CDR1 is DFQATT and CDR2 is SNEGSKA (reference sequence). The CDR3 region is CSAPPTVNTEAFF. The CDR3 nucleotides read TGCAGTGCGCCTCCAACAGTGAACACTGAAGCTTTCTTT.

This clonotype was observed a few times. J is TRBJ1-2 and V is TRBV12-3 or TRBV12-4; 8 nucleotides align to TRBD1. The CDR3 spans 14 residues. Trimming cost V 7 bases and J 4 bases; bases outside gene matches: 8. The chain's CDR3 is CASTMTGAGYGYTF. In nucleotides, the CDR3 is TGTGCCAGCACCATGACAGGGGCTGGCTATGGCTACACCTTC.

The V and J genes are TRBV20-1 and TRBJ2-3, with no clear D. Germline values: CDR1 DFQATT, CDR2 SNEGSKA (reference sequence). V was trimmed by 6 bases and J by 1 base, leaving 11 bases between them. The CDR3 totals 13 residues. CDR3 residues: CSAFESGTDTQYF. As DNA, the CDR3 is TGCAGTGCGTTCGAAAGTGGCACAGATACGCAGTATTTT.

This clonotype has only a few counts. J is TRBJ1-5 and V is TRBV27; tentative D call: TRBD1 (5 bases). This CDR3 comprises 14 residues. The V gene lost 8 bases and the J gene lost 5 bases, with 16 bases spanning the gap. Germline V CDR1 and CDR2: MNHEY, SMNVEV (reference sequence). The CDR3 loop reads CASAPGLGHQPQHF. CDR3 bases: TGTGCCAGCGCCCCGGGGCTTGGGCATCAGCCCCAGCATTTT.

This clonotype has only a few counts. V and J are TRBV10-3 and TRBJ1-2; 7 bases agree with TRBD1. Germline-derived CDR1 and CDR2 are ENHRY and SYGVKD. The CDR3 is made up of 14 amino acids. The trim removed 7 bases at V and 4 bases at J, leaving 9 bases unmatched. CDR3 residues: CAIMDPDRSYGYTF. For the CDR3, the DNA is TGTGCCATCATGGACCCGGACAGGAGCTATGGCTACACCTTC.

The chain combines TRBV12-3 or TRBV12-4 with TRBJ2-5; 10 bases agree with TRBD2. The CDR3 totals 17 residues. J lost 5 bases, V lost 7 bases, and 16 bases had no gene match. DNA for the CDR3: TGTGCCAGCACCTCAGCTTCCGCGACTAGCGGGTGGGAGACCCAGTACTTC. This encodes CASTSASATSGWETQYF.

The rearrangement uses TRBV2 and TRBJ1-1, with D hard to call. The CDR3 has 12 residues. The ends were cut back, 8 bases at V and 5 bases at J, with 12 bases in the middle. In germline, CDR1 is SNHLY, CDR2 FYNNEI. CDR3 bases: TGTGCCAGCGGAACGGGTAGGACTGAAGCTTTCTTT. Amino acids: CASGTGRTEAFF.

The V gene is TRBV7-2, the J gene TRBJ2-3; D may correspond to TRBD1 or TRBD2 (5 bases each). The CDR3 totals 16 residues. Germline V gene lookup returns CDR1 SGHTA and CDR2 FQGNSA. Trimming shortened V by 0 bases and J by 5 bases, and 15 bases separated the two germline ends. CDR3 in amino acids: CASSLAGPRAGDTQYF. CDR3 nucleotide sequence: TGTGCCAGCAGCTTAGCGGGACCCAGGGCTGGAGATACGCAGTATTTT. The full variable domain, completed using reference TRBV7-2 and TRBJ2-3, is GAGVSQSPSNKVTEKGKDVELRCDPISGHTALYWYRQSLGQGLEFLIYFQGNSAPDKSGLPSDRFSAERTGGSVSTLTIQRTQQEDSAVYLCASSLAGPRAGDTQYFGPGTRLTVL.

This clonotype showed up just a few times. The chain couples TRBV7-8 to TRBJ2-1; 8 positions agree with TRBD2. The J call may be faulty, since TRBJ2-5 better matches the DNA end. The CDR3 has 15 residues. CDR1 is SGHVS, CDR2 FQNEAQ, per germline. CDR3 bases: TGTGCCAGCAGCTTAGTACCGGGGGGGGTTGGGGACCAGTACTTC. Translating it yields CASSLVPGGVGDQYF.

This chain links TRBV5-5 with TRBJ2-7; TRBD1 aligns across 8 bases. This CDR3 has 14 residues. Germline V gene data show CDR1 as SGHKS and CDR2 as YYEKEE (reference sequence). The V and J ends lost 4 bases and 7 bases, in that order; junction bases with no gene match: 10. CDR3 loop: CASSTLDRAREQYF. The CDR3 DNA follows: TGTGCCAGCAGCACCCTGGACAGGGCGAGAGAGCAGTACTTC.

The chain couples TRBV25-1 to TRBJ1-2; possibly TRBD1 for D (5 bases). CDR3 length equals 13 residues. Germline V gene lookup returns CDR1 MGHDK and CDR2 SYGVNS. V lost 3 bases to trimming and J lost 7 bases, with 12 bases between them. CDR3 DNA sequence: TGTGCCAGCAGTGAGGGACCAGCGTCTGGCTACACCTTC. It translates to CASSEGPASGYTF.

Points on this clonotype: A much larger clone is a single base away; this may be a read error. V is TRBV4-3 and J is TRBJ1-1; TRBD1 might be the D (6 bases). The CDR3 is 16 amino acids. The ends were cut back, 0 bases at V and 7 bases at J, with 18 bases in the middle. CDR1 is LGHNA and CDR2 is YSLEER in the germline V gene. This CDR3 is CASSQDHLGGDIEAFF. The CDR3 coding sequence is TGCGCCAGCAGCCAAGACCATTTGGGTGGGGACATTGAAGCTTTCTTT.

The V gene is TRBV6-5, the J gene TRBJ1-1; 7 nucleotides align to TRBD1. The V and J ends lost 7 bases and 12 bases, in that order; junction bases with no gene match: 14. The CDR3 totals 13 residues. Per germline, CDR1 MNHEY and CDR2 SVGAGI. In nucleotides, the CDR3 is TGTGCCAGCACCTCACCTAGACAGGGACCATCTTTCTTT. This translates into CASTSPRQGPSFF.

Regarding this clonotype: The junction and the germline gene differ at one end; a read error may be behind it. The rearrangement joins TRBV28 to TRBJ2-3; TRBD1 matches at 9 bases. Germline V CDR1 and CDR2: MDHEN, SYDVKM. The CDR3 has 13 residues. CDR3 DNA sequence: TGTGCCACGGGACAGGGTATTACAGATGCGCAGTATTTT. Protein: CATGQGITDAQYF.

Here the CDR3 DNA reads TGCAGTGCCCCCCACTATGGCTACACCTTC. Its protein product is CSAPHYGYTF. The chain has TRBV20-1 and TRBJ1-2; D not certain. This CDR3 has 10 residues. Germline lookup yields CDR1 DFQATT and CDR2 SNEGSKA (reference sequence). The V gene lost 6 bases and the J gene lost 3 bases, with 5 bases spanning the gap.

The genes are TRBV11-1 and TRBJ2-5; D might be TRBD1 (6 bases). The end of the DNA aligns better with TRBJ2-7, so the J call may be wrong. The CDR3 contains 14 residues. Germline loops: CDR1 SGHAT, CDR2 FQDESV (reference sequence). In DNA, the CDR3 is TGTGCCAGCAGCCCCGGACAGTCGTCCTACGAGCAGTACTTC. Protein product: CASSPGQSSYEQYF.

This chain uses TRBV20-1 with TRBJ2-3; D is uncertain. CDR3 length: 15 amino acids. V was clipped by 0 bases and J by 2 bases, with 12 bases between them. CDR1 and CDR2 (germline): DFQATT, SNEGSKA (reference sequence). CDR3 loop: CSARDPRAPTDTQYF. For the CDR3, the DNA is TGCAGTGCTAGAGATCCTCGGGCCCCCACAGATACGCAGTATTTT.

V gene TRBV29-1 combines with J gene TRBJ2-5, with 8 nucleotides matching TRBD2. The DNA end lines up better with TRBJ2-1; the J call may be wrong. The CDR3 runs 14 residues. The germline CDR1 and CDR2 sequences are SQVTM and ANQGSEA. The chain's CDR3 is CSSGGEQSYNEQFF. CDR3 nucleotide sequence: TGCAGCTCCGGGGGGGAACAGAGCTACAATGAGCAGTTCTTC.

This clonotype was detected only a few times. The V gene is TRBV19, the J gene TRBJ2-5, with a tentative D call TRBD2 (6 bases). The germline V gene encodes CDR1 LNHDA and CDR2 SQIVND (reference sequence). This CDR3 comprises 13 residues. Trimming cost V 4 bases and J 4 bases, with 10 bases left between them. The CDR3 reads CASSNGGRETQYF. The CDR3 nucleotides read TGTGCCAGTAGTAACGGAGGGAGAGAGACCCAGTACTTC.

In its sample, this clonotype is medium-sized. This chain connects TRBV2 to TRBJ2-1; D is unclear. Between the trimmed V and J ends, which lost 2 bases and 8 bases, there was a span of 16 bases. This CDR3 spans 15 amino acids. Germline-derived CDR1 and CDR2 are SNHLY and FYNNEI. Here the CDR3 reads CASSELPGPGDEQFF. The CDR3 DNA reads TGTGCCAGCAGTGAATTACCCGGGCCCGGTGATGAGCAGTTCTTC.

This clonotype was counted only a few times. V is TRBV3-1 and J is TRBJ1-1; weak D call: TRBD1 (5 bases). The CDR3 sequence is 13 residues long. Germline V gene sequence: CDR1 LGHDT, CDR2 YNNKEL (reference sequence). V was clipped by 8 bases and J by 13 bases, with 23 bases between them. The chain's CDR3 is CASQRTGGAMVFF. The CDR3 DNA reads TGTGCCAGCCAACGCACAGGCGGGGCTATGGTTTTCTTT.

This chain links TRBV29-1 with TRBJ2-1; 10 nucleotides agree with TRBD1. The J call may be faulty, since TRBJ2-7 better matches the DNA end. The CDR3 sequence is 16 residues long. The germline V gene has CDR1 SQVTM and CDR2 ANQGSEA. CDR3 region: CSVRQGAAREVYEQYF. The DNA for the CDR3 is TGCAGCGTAAGACAGGGGGCAGCCAGAGAAGTTTACGAGCAGTACTTC.

This clonotype was counted between two and nine times. This chain connects TRBV4-3 to TRBJ2-1; 8 nucleotides agree with TRBD2. Matching the DNA end better, TRBJ2-5 makes the J call doubtful. The germline CDR1 and CDR2 sequences are LGHNA and YSLEER. The CDR3 is made up of 17 amino acids. This CDR3 is CASSQGAGGATKETQYF. The CDR3 region has the DNA TGCGCCAGCAGCCAGGGCGCGGGGGGCGCGACAAAGGAGACCCAGTACTTC.

The gene calls are TRBV14 and TRBJ2-5; 7 nucleotides agree with TRBD2. Germline values: CDR1 SGHDN, CDR2 FVKESK. The CDR3 extends over 14 amino acids. The V gene end was trimmed by 6 bases and the J gene end by 3 bases; junction bases not matched to a gene: 7. The CDR3 reads CASSRPSGKETQYF. The CDR3 DNA is TGTGCCAGCAGTCGACCTAGCGGCAAAGAGACCCAGTACTTC.

The chain employs TRBV29-1 and TRBJ2-1, with a weak D call TRBD1 (6 bases). There are 10 residues in the CDR3. CDR1 and CDR2 (germline): SQVTM, ANQGSEA. Trimming pared 7 bases from V and 10 bases from J, leaving 11 bases between. The CDR3 protein is CSGTGFEQFF. The DNA of the CDR3 is TGCAGCGGCACAGGGTTCGAGCAGTTCTTC.

V and J are TRBV7-9 and TRBJ2-1; TRBD1 agrees at 9 bases. The CDR3 contains 16 residues. With 2 bases clipped from V and 13 bases from J, the junction kept 15 bases outside the gene matches. CDR1 is SEHNR and CDR2 is FQNEAQ in the germline V gene (reference sequence). The CDR3 bases are TGTGCCAGCAGCTTATCTCCGGGACAGGGAAGTTACCTCCAGTTCTTC. It yields the protein CASSLSPGQGSYLQFF.

The gene calls are TRBV5-1 and TRBJ2-7; no definite D call. Germline loops: CDR1 SGHRS, CDR2 YFSETQ. Deletions cut 3 bases from V and 3 bases from J, with 10 bases between. This CDR3 spans 13 amino acids. The CDR3 region is CASSSTPSYEQYF. The CDR3 DNA reads TGCGCCAGCAGCTCTACCCCAAGCTACGAGCAGTACTTC.

This chain links TRBV19 with TRBJ2-4; the D call may be TRBD1 or TRBD2 (5 bases each). The DNA end lines up better with TRBJ2-7; the J call may be wrong. The CDR3 is 14 amino acids. Per germline, CDR1 LNHDA and CDR2 SQIVND (reference sequence). CDR3 residues: CASQGAEGNYEQYF. The CDR3 DNA follows: TGTGCCAGCCAGGGTGCTGAGGGGAACTACGAGCAGTACTTC.